The 17 T cell receptor beta chains below come from one sample, sequenced in a study of blood T cell repertoires in COVID-19. Clones were read by immunoSEQ multiplex PCR, and TCRdb kept only the in-frame ones, dropping some. The sample holds over 600,000 clones; about 90% are singletons and the top ten take 0.2% to 0.3%. The material sequenced was peripheral blood. Every receptor here comes from a woman younger than 30 with acute or convalescent COVID-19.

This chain connects TRBV6-5 to TRBJ1-6; D ambiguous. This CDR3 has 11 amino acids. V lost 6 bases to trimming and J lost 16 bases, with 13 bases between them. Germline lookup yields CDR1 MNHEY and CDR2 SVGAGI. CDR3 sequence: CASSAERVLHF. The CDR3 DNA follows: TGTGCCAGCAGCGCCGAAAGAGTTCTCCACTTT.

V usage is TRBV5-6 and J usage is TRBJ1-2; no definite D call. The ends were cut back, 1 base at V and 2 bases at J, with 9 bases in the middle. CDR3 length equals 14 residues. CDR1 is SGHDT, CDR2 YYEEEE, per germline. The CDR3 coding sequence is TGTGCCAGCAGCTTGTCACATTCGAACTATGGCTACACCTTC. Its translation is CASSLSHSNYGYTF.

The rearrangement links TRBV19 to TRBJ1-5; TRBD1 might be the D (5 bases). The CDR3 sequence is 17 residues long. The germline V gene has CDR1 LNHDA and CDR2 SQIVND (reference sequence). V was clipped by 2 bases and J by 6 bases, with 20 bases between them. CDR3 protein: CASSINRTWQGLQPQHF. CDR3 nucleotides: TGTGCCAGTAGTATAAATCGGACGTGGCAGGGCCTTCAGCCCCAGCATTTT.

Points on this clone: Other DNA sequences in the sample encode the same CDR3. The rearrangement links TRBV19 to TRBJ2-1; D is unresolved. The CDR3 consists of 12 residues. Germline CDR1 and CDR2: LNHDA and SQIVND (reference sequence). V shed 3 bases and J shed 7 bases, with 7 bases lying between them. The CDR3 reads CASSIGENEQFF. The CDR3 nucleotides read TGTGCCAGTAGTATTGGAGAGAATGAGCAGTTCTTC.

V gene TRBV15 combines with J gene TRBJ1-4; no clear D gene. CDR1 and CDR2 from the germline V gene are LNHNV and YYDKDF (reference sequence). The CDR3 spans 16 residues. Trimming took off 0 bases at V and 3 bases at J, with 11 bases between the two ends. The CDR3 protein is CATSRDYWSSNEKLFF. CDR3 coding DNA: TGTGCCACCAGCAGAGATTATTGGAGTTCTAATGAAAAACTGTTTTTT.

J is TRBJ1-3 and V is TRBV28; D unclear. The CDR3 has 14 residues. V lost 10 bases and J lost 0, with 13 bases in between. The V gene's germline CDR1 is MDHEN and CDR2 SYDVKM. The CDR3 coding sequence is TGTGCCACCTACGATTCTTACTCTGGAAACACCATATATTTT. It translates to CATYDSYSGNTIYF.

The genes are TRBV29-1 and TRBJ2-2; possible D gene TRBD1, 8 bases. V was cut by 7 bases and J by 0 bases, with 21 bases left in between. The germline CDR1 and CDR2 sequences are SQVTM and ANQGSEA. CDR3 length: 17 amino acids. The chain's CDR3 is CSAGGGVRGPNTGELFF. The CDR3 nucleotides are TGCAGCGCCGGCGGGGGAGTCAGGGGGCCGAACACCGGGGAGCTGTTTTTT.

The chain joins TRBV9 to TRBJ2-5, with 8 bases lining up with TRBD2. The germline V gene encodes CDR1 SGDLS and CDR2 YYNGEE. The length of the CDR3 is 15 residues. V trimming: 3 bases; J trimming: 5 bases; junction bases outside the gene matches: 9. In nucleotides, the CDR3 is TGTGCCAGCAGCGCCCGGGAGGGATTGCGGGAGACCCAGTACTTC. It specifies CASSAREGLRETQYF.

The chain employs TRBV12-5 and TRBJ2-3, with D possibly TRBD1 on 5 matching bases. V dropped 6 bases and J dropped 10 bases, with 11 bases sitting between them. The CDR3 extends over 11 amino acids. Germline assignment: CDR1 LGHNT and CDR2 FRNRAP. This CDR3 is CASGTGLPQYF. The CDR3 DNA follows: TGTGCTAGTGGCACAGGATTGCCGCAGTATTTT.

This clone showed up just once. V gene TRBV4-3 combines with J gene TRBJ2-3, with D perhaps TRBD2 (5 bases). Trimming left V 1 base short and J 8 bases short, with 7 bases between. Germline values: CDR1 LGHNA, CDR2 YSLEER. This CDR3 spans 12 amino acids. The CDR3 spells CASSQGEGTQYF. DNA for the CDR3: TGCGCCAGCAGCCAAGGTGAGGGTACGCAGTATTTT.

The gene calls are TRBV5-4 and TRBJ2-5, with 8 bases that match TRBD1. This CDR3 has 14 amino acids. CDR1 is SGHNT, CDR2 YYREEE, per germline (reference sequence). V dropped 4 bases and J dropped 5; count of bases not matched to a gene: 7. CDR3 DNA: TGTGCCAGCAGCCAGGACAGGGTCCTCGAGACCCAGTACTTC. This sequence encodes CASSQDRVLETQYF.

The chain uses TRBV21-1 and TRBJ1-1; TRBD1 is the table's D call, not checked against the DNA. TRBV21-1 is assigned pseudogene status. There are 17 residues in the CDR3. The CDR3 spells CASRIRQGACGDTEAFF. As DNA, the CDR3 is TGTGCCAGCAGAATCCGACAGGGGGCGTGCGGGGACACTGAAGCTTTCTTT.

The chain couples TRBV10-3 to TRBJ1-4, with 7 bases aligning to TRBD1. The CDR3 has 13 amino acids. Unmatched junction bases numbered 2, after V lost 4 bases and J lost 6 bases. CDR1 is ENHRY and CDR2 is SYGVKD in the germline V gene. CDR3 sequence reads: CAISGGTDEKLFF. Written as DNA, the CDR3 is TGTGCCATCAGTGGAGGGACAGATGAAAAACTGTTTTTT.

This chain links TRBV29-1 with TRBJ2-3; maybe TRBD2 (5 bases). Looked up from germline, CDR1 is SQVTM and CDR2 is ANQGSEA. Trimming took off 6 bases at V and 3 bases at J, with 16 bases between the two ends. The CDR3 runs 14 residues. The DNA of the CDR3 is TGCAGCGTCGTTGCGCCTCGGGGTACAGATACGCAGTATTTT. It specifies CSVVAPRGTDTQYF.

The rearrangement links TRBV7-2 to TRBJ1-5, with D unclear. Trimming pared 0 bases from V and 4 bases from J, leaving 7 bases between. The CDR3 sequence is 14 residues long. Germline-derived CDR1 and CDR2 are SGHTA and FQGNSA. The CDR3 here is CASSLAGRNQPQHF. CDR3 coding DNA: TGTGCCAGCAGCTTAGCGGGGAGAAATCAGCCCCAGCATTTT. Together with reference TRBV7-2 and TRBJ1-5, the CDR3 gives the full variable domain: GAGVSQSPSNKVTEKGKDVELRCDPISGHTALYWYRQSLGQGLEFLIYFQGNSAPDKSGLPSDRFSAERTGGSVSTLTIQRTQQEDSAVYLCASSLAGRNQPQHFGDGTRLSIL.

This rearrangement joins TRBV19 to TRBJ1-1; D remains ambiguous. This CDR3 has 15 residues. Trimming shortened V by 4 bases and J by 1 base, and 13 bases separated the two germline ends. The germline V gene has CDR1 LNHDA and CDR2 SQIVND (reference sequence). The CDR3 DNA follows: TGTGCCAGTAGTAGGACGGGATTTGGGAACACTGAAGCTTTCTTT. This translates into CASSRTGFGNTEAFF.

This clone was seen only once. This sequence joins TRBV29-1 and TRBJ2-7; 8 bases map to TRBD1. Germline V gene data show CDR1 as SQVTM and CDR2 as ANQGSEA. The CDR3 covers 15 residues. The ends lost 4 bases at V and 3 bases at J; junction bases unmatched: 11. CDR3 loop: CSVAATGAMVYEQYF. Here the CDR3 DNA reads TGCAGCGTTGCAGCGACAGGGGCGATGGTCTACGAGCAGTACTTC.